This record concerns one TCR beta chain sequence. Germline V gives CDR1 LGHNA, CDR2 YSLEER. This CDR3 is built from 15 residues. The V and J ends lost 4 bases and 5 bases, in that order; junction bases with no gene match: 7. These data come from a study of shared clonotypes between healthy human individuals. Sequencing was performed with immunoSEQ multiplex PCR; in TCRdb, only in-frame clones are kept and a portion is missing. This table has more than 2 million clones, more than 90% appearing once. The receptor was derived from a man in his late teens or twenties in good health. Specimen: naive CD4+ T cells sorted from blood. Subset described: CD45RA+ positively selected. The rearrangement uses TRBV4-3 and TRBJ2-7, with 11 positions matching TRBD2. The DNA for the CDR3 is TGCGCCAGCAGCCCCTTAGCGGGAGGGCCCCACGAGCAGTACTTC. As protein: CASSPLAGGPHEQYF.